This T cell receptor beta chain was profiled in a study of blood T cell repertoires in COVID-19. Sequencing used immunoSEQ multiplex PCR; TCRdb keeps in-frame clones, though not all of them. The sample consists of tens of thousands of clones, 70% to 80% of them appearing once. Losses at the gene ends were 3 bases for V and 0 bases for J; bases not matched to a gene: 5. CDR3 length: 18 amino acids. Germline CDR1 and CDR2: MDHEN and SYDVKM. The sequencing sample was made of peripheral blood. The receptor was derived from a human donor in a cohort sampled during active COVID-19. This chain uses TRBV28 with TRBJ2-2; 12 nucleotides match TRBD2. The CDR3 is CASSFEGLAGPNTGELFF. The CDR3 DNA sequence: TGTGCCAGCAGTTTTGAAGGACTAGCGGGACCGAACACCGGGGAGCTGTTTTTT.